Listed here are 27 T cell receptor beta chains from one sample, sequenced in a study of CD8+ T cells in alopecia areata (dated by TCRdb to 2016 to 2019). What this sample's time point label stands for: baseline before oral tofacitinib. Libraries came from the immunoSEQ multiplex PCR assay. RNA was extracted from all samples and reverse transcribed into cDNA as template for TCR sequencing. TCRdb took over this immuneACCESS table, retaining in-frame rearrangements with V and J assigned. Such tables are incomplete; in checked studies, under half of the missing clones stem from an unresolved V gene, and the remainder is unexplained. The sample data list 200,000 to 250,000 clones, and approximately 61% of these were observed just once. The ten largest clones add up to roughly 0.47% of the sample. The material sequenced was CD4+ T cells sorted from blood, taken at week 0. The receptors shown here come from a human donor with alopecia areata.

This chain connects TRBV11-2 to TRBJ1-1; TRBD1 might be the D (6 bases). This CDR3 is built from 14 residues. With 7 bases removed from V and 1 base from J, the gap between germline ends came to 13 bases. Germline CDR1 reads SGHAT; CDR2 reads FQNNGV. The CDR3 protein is CASTMDRRNTEAFF. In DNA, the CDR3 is TGTGCCAGCACCATGGACAGAAGGAACACTGAAGCTTTCTTT.

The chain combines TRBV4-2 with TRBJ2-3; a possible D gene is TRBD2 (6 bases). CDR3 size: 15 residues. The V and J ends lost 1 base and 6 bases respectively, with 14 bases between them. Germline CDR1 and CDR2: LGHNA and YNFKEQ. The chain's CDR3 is CASSQAAGTGDTQYF. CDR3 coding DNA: TGTGCCAGCAGCCAAGCTGCGGGGACCGGGGATACGCAGTATTTT.

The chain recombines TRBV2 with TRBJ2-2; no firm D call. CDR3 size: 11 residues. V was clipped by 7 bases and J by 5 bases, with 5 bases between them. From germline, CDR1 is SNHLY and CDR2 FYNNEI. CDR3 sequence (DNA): TGTGCCAGCAAGGATACCGGGGAGCTGTTTTTT. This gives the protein CASKDTGELFF.

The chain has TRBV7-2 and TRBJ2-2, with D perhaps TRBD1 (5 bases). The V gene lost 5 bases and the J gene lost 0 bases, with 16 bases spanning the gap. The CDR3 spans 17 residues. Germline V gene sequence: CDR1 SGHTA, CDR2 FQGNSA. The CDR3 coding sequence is TGTGCCAGCAGCCCTAAGACAGCCTCGGCGAACACCGGGGAGCTGTTTTTT. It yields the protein CASSPKTASANTGELFF.

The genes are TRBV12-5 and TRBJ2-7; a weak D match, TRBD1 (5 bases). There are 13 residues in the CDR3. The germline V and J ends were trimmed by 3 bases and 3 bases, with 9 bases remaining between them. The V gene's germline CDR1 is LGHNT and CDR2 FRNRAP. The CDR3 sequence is CASGFRQGYEQYF. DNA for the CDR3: TGTGCTAGTGGTTTTAGGCAGGGCTACGAGCAGTACTTC.

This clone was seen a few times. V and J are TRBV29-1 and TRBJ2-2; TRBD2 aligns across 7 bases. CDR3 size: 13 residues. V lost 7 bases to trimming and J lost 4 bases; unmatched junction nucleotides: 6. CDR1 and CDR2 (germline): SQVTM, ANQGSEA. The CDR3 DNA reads TGCAGCGGCGGACTAGTCGGCACCGGGGAGCTGTTTTTT. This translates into CSGGLVGTGELFF.

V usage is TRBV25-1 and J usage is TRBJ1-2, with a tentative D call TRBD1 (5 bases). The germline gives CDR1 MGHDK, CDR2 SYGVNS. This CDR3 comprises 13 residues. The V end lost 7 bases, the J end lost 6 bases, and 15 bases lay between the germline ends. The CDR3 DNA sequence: TGTGCCAGCAAGGGGCAGCCGGGGGATGGCTACACCTTC. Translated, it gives CASKGQPGDGYTF.

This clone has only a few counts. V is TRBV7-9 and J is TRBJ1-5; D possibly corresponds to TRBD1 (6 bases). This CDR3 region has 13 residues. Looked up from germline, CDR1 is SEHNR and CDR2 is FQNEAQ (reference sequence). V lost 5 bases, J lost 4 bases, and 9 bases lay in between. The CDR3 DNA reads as TGTGCCAGCAGCCCACAGGGAAATCAGCCCCAGCATTTT. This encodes CASSPQGNQPQHF. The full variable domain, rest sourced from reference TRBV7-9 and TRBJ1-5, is DTGVSQNPRHKITKRGQNVTFRCDPISEHNRLYWYRQTLGQGPEFLTYFQNEAQLEKSRLLSDRFSAERPKGSFSTLEIQRTEQGDSAMYLCASSPQGNQPQHFGDGTRLSIL.

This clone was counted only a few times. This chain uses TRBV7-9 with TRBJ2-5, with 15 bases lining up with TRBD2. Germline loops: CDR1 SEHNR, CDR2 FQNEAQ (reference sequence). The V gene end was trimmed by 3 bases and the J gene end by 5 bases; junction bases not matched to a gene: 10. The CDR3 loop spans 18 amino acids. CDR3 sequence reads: CASSFGLAGGREKETQYF. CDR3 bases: TGTGCCAGCAGCTTCGGACTAGCGGGAGGGCGAGAGAAGGAGACCCAGTACTTC.

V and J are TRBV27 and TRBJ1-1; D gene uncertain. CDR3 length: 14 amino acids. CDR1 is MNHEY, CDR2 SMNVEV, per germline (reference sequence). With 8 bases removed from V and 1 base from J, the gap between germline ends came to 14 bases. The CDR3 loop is CASRGWNRNTEAFF. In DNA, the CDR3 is TGTGCCAGCCGAGGCTGGAACAGGAACACTGAAGCTTTCTTT.

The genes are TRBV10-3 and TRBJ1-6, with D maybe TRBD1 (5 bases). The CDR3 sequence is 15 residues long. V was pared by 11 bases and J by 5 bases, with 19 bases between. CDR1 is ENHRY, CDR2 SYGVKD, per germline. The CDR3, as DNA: TGTGCCTCCCAGGGAGGGGCGCGGAATAATTCACCCCTCCACTTT. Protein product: CASQGGARNNSPLHF.

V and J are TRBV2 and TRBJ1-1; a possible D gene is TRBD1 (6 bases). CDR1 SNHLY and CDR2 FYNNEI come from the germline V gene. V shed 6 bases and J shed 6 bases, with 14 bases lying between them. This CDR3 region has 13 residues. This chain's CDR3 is CASSPQGIPEAFF. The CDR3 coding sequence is TGTGCCAGCAGCCCACAGGGAATCCCTGAAGCTTTCTTT.

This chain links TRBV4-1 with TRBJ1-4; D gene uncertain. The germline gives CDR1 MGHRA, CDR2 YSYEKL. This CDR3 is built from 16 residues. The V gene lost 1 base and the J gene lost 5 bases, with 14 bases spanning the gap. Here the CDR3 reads CASSQVPSVRNEKLFF. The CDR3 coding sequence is TGCGCCAGCAGCCAAGTGCCGAGCGTCAGGAATGAAAAACTGTTTTTT.

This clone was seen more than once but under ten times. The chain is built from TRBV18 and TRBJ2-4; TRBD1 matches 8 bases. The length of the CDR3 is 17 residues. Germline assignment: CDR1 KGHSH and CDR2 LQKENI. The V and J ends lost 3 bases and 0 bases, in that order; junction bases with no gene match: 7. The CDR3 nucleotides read TGTGCCAGCTCACCCGCGACAGGGGTCTTAGCCAAAAACATTCAGTACTTC. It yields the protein CASSPATGVLAKNIQYF.

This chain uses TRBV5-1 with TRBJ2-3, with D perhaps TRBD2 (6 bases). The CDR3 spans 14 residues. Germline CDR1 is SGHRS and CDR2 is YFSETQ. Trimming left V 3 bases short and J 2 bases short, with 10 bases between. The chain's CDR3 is CASSWREPTDTQYF. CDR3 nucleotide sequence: TGCGCCAGCAGCTGGCGGGAACCCACAGATACGCAGTATTTT.

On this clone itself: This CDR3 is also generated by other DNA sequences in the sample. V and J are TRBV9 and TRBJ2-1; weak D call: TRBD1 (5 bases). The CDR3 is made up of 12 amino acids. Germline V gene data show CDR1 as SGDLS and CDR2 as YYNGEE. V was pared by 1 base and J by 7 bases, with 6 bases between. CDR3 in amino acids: CASSVQGNEQFF. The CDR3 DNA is TGTGCCAGCAGCGTACAGGGTAATGAGCAGTTCTTC.

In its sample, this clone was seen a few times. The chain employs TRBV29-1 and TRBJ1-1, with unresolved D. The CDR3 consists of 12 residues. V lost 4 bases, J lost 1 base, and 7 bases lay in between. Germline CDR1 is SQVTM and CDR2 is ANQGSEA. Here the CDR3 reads CSVARTNTEAFF. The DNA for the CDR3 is TGCAGCGTTGCACGGACGAACACTGAAGCTTTCTTT.

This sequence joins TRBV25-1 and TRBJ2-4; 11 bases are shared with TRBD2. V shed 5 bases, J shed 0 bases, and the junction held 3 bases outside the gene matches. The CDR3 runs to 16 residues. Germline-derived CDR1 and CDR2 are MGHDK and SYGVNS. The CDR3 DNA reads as TGTGCCAGCAGTACAGGGACTAGCGGAGCCAAAAACATTCAGTACTTC. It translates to CASSTGTSGAKNIQYF.

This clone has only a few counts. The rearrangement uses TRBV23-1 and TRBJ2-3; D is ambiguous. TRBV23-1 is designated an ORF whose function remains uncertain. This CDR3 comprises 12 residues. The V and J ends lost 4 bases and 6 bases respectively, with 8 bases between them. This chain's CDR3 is CASSPTPDTQYF. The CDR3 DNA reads TGCGCCAGCAGTCCCACTCCCGATACGCAGTATTTT.

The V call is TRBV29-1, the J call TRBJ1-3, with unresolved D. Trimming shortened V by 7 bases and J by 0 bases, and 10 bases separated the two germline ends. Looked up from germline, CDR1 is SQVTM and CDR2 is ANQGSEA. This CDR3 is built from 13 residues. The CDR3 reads CSAAGASGNTIYF. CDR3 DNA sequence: TGCAGCGCTGCAGGCGCCTCTGGAAACACCATATATTTT. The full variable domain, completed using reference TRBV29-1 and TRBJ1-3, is SAVISQKPSRDICQRGTSLTIQCQVDSQVTMMFWYRQQPGQSLTLIATANQGSEATYESGFVIDKFPISRPNLTFSTLTVSNMSPEDSSIYLCSAAGASGNTIYFGEGSWLTVV.

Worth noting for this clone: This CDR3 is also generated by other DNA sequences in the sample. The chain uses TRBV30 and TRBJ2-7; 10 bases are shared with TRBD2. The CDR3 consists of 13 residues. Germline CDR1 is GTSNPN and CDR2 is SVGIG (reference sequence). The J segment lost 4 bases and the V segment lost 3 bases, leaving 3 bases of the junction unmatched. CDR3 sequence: CAWRTSGTYEQYF. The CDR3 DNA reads TGTGCCTGGAGAACTAGCGGGACGTACGAGCAGTACTTC.

The CDR3 spells CSVEGNQETQYF. The CDR3 coding sequence is TGCAGCGTTGAAGGTAACCAAGAGACCCAGTACTTC. The chain couples TRBV29-1 to TRBJ2-5; D unclear. This CDR3 spans 12 amino acids. V gave up 1 base and J gave up 0 bases, with 3 bases separating them. Germline-derived CDR1 and CDR2 are SQVTM and ANQGSEA.

The CDR3 DNA sequence: TGCGCCAGCAGCAAACGGGACAGGGGTACAAGTGAGCAGTTCTTC. Residues: CASSKRDRGTSEQFF. The rearrangement uses TRBV5-1 and TRBJ2-1; 10 positions match TRBD1. The CDR3 contains 15 residues. Germline V CDR1 and CDR2: SGHRS, YFSETQ. V gave up 4 bases and J gave up 9 bases; unmatched junction bases: 10.

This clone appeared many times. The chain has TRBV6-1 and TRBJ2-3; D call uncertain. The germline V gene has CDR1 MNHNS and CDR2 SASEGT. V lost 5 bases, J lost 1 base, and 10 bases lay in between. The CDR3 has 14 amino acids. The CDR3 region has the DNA TGTGCCAGCAGTCCCCAGACACGCACAGATACGCAGTATTTT. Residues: CASSPQTRTDTQYF.

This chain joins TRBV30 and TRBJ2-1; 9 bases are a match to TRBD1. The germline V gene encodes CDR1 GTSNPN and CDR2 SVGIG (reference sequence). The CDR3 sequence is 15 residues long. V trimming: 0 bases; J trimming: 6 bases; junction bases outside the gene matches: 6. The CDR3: CAWSVYRGRPNEQFF. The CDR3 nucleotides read TGTGCCTGGAGTGTATACAGGGGGCGACCCAATGAGCAGTTCTTC.

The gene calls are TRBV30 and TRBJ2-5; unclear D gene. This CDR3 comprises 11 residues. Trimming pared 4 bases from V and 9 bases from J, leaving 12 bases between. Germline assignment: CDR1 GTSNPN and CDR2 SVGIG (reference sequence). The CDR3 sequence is CAWNSNLAQYF. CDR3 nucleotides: TGTGCCTGGAATTCCAATTTGGCCCAGTACTTC.

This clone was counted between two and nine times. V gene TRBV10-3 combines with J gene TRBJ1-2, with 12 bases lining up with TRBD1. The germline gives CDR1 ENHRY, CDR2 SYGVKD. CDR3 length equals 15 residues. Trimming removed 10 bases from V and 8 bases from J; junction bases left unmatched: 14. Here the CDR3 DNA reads TGTGCCACCCGCCCAGGCTCCGGGACAGGGGGCGGCTACACCTTC. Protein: CATRPGSGTGGGYTF.